The T cell receptor beta chain described here comes from a study of cytomegalovirus exposure and HLA in healthy donors. Overall study findings and caveats: Exclusion applied to some V segments, including TRBV6-2 and TRBV6-3, as they were indistinguishable. In vitro work confirmed that a few CMV-associated chains recognize CMV antigens. Donor immune exposure was known only as CMV serostatus.

The PCR contained 60 Vbeta and 13 Jbeta primers. Clones were read by immunoSEQ multiplex PCR, and TCRdb kept only the in-frame ones, dropping some. The sample includes over 150,000 clones, around three quarters of them seen just once. This clone has a single count. Its antigen is as yet unknown. Per germline, CDR1 ENHRY and CDR2 SYGVKD. The CDR3 loop spans 17 amino acids. With V trimmed by 10 bases and J by 4 bases, 15 bases remained unmatched. Sequenced material: PBMCs. The source of this sequence is a woman aged 50 to 60 in good health and CMV-seropositive. The chain combines TRBV10-3 with TRBJ2-1, with 11 bases identical to TRBD2. The CDR3 coding sequence is TGTGCCAGTAATAGCGGGGGGGCGCTGAAAGGGTACAATGAGCAGTTCTTC. Translation gives CASNSGGALKGYNEQFF.